This is a list of T cell receptor beta chains from one sample in a study of cytomegalovirus exposure and HLA in healthy donors. Repertoires were generated with immunoSEQ multiplex PCR, while TCRdb's copy carries only in-frame clones and drops some. The sample yields 150,000 to 200,000 clones, 75% to 90% seen once. Sequenced sample: PBMCs. All receptors come from a woman between 18 and 30 years old in good health and CMV-seronegative. Each CDR3 is given with its conserved first and last residue. A D gene is named only where the DNA matches it firmly. Size is omitted from some rows. Given values are once, few, many or a class for expanded clones.

V gene: TRBV28; J gene: TRBJ1-4; D gene: .; CDR3 length: 16; clone size: .; CDR3 protein: CASSFNLGGSGEKLFF; CDR3 DNA: TGTGCCAGCAGTTTCAACTTAGGAGGGTCGGGTGAAAAACTGTTTTTT
V gene: TRBV30; J gene: TRBJ1-4; D gene: .; CDR3 length: 15; clone size: few; CDR3 protein: CAWSEGEATNEKLFF; CDR3 DNA: TGTGCCTGGAGTGAGGGAGAGGCCACTAATGAAAAACTGTTTTTT
V gene: TRBV29-1; J gene: TRBJ2-1; D gene: TRBD2; CDR3 length: 14; clone size: .; CDR3 protein: CSADSGSGHNEQFF; CDR3 DNA: TGCAGCGCGGATAGCGGGAGCGGGCACAATGAGCAGTTCTTC
V gene: TRBV29-1; J gene: TRBJ1-1; D gene: TRBD1; CDR3 length: 12; clone size: .; CDR3 protein: CSVAGQDTEAFF; CDR3 DNA: TGCAGCGTTGCGGGACAGGACACTGAAGCTTTCTTT
V gene: TRBV2; J gene: TRBJ1-4; D gene: .; CDR3 length: 14; clone size: few; CDR3 protein: CASTAGGGGEKLFF; CDR3 DNA: TGTGCCAGCACCGCGGGCGGCGGGGGAGAAAAACTGTTTTTT
V gene: TRBV6-1; J gene: TRBJ1-3; D gene: .; CDR3 length: 15; clone size: .; CDR3 protein: CASSEHGGFGNTIYF; CDR3 DNA: TGTGCCAGCAGTGAACATGGGGGGTTCGGAAACACCATATATTTT
V gene: TRBV7-9; J gene: TRBJ1-4; D gene: TRBD1; CDR3 length: 16; clone size: .; CDR3 protein: CASSLARQGANEKLFF; CDR3 DNA: TGTGCCAGCAGCTTAGCGCGGCAGGGGGCTAATGAAAAACTGTTTTTT
V gene: TRBV30; J gene: TRBJ2-1; D gene: TRBD2; CDR3 length: 17; clone size: .; CDR3 protein: CAWSKSGTRTTNNEQFF; CDR3 DNA: TGTGCCTGGAGTAAATCCGGGACTAGGACCACCAACAATGAGCAGTTCTTC
V gene: TRBV27; J gene: TRBJ1-1; D gene: .; CDR3 length: 15; clone size: .; CDR3 protein: CASSLTGNMNTEAFF; CDR3 DNA: TGTGCCAGCAGTTTAACAGGGAACATGAACACTGAAGCTTTCTTT
V gene: TRBV11-3; J gene: TRBJ2-1; D gene: TRBD2; CDR3 length: 16; clone size: .; CDR3 protein: CASSPGTSGIYNEQFF; CDR3 DNA: TGTGCCAGCAGCCCCGGGACTAGCGGGATTTACAATGAGCAGTTCTTC
V gene: TRBV27; J gene: TRBJ2-1; D gene: TRBD1; CDR3 length: 15; clone size: .; CDR3 protein: CASSVRNRGWDEQFF; CDR3 DNA: TGTGCCAGCAGTGTGAGAAACAGGGGGTGGGATGAGCAGTTCTTC
V gene: TRBV4-2; J gene: TRBJ1-6; D gene: TRBD1; CDR3 length: 16; clone size: .; CDR3 protein: CASSRGQGIGNSPLHF; CDR3 DNA: TGTGCCAGCAGCCGCGGACAGGGGATCGGTAATTCACCCCTCCACTTT
V gene: TRBV27; J gene: TRBJ2-7; D gene: TRBD1; CDR3 length: 14; clone size: once; CDR3 protein: CASSLQGVGYEQYF; CDR3 DNA: TGTGCCAGCAGTTTACAGGGGGTTGGTTACGAGCAGTACTTC
V gene: TRBV2; J gene: TRBJ2-4; D gene: TRBD2; CDR3 length: 18; clone size: .; CDR3 protein: CASSEFLAGGPEENIQYF; CDR3 DNA: TGTGCCAGCAGTGAGTTCCTAGCGGGAGGGCCGGAGGAAAACATTCAGTACTTC
V gene: TRBV14; J gene: TRBJ2-7; D gene: TRBD1; CDR3 length: 16; clone size: .; CDR3 protein: CASSRAGTGNPYEQYF; CDR3 DNA: TGTGCCAGCAGTCGAGCCGGGACAGGGAATCCCTACGAGCAGTACTTC
V gene: TRBV9; J gene: TRBJ1-4; D gene: .; CDR3 length: 15; clone size: few; CDR3 protein: CASSASGRENEKLFF; CDR3 DNA: TGTGCCAGCAGCGCGTCGGGACGGGAGAATGAAAAACTGTTTTTT
V gene: TRBV28; J gene: TRBJ1-5; D gene: .; CDR3 length: 16; clone size: .; CDR3 protein: CASRLLGTGDNQPQHF; CDR3 DNA: TGTGCCAGCAGGTTATTGGGGACGGGAGACAATCAGCCCCAGCATTTT
V gene: TRBV7-2; J gene: TRBJ2-5; D gene: .; CDR3 length: 15; clone size: few; CDR3 protein: CASSVRSGTKETQYF; CDR3 DNA: TGTGCCAGCAGCGTTCGATCCGGGACAAAAGAGACCCAGTACTTC
V gene: TRBV10-3; J gene: TRBJ2-5; D gene: TRBD1; CDR3 length: 15; clone size: .; CDR3 protein: CAISPGGRGQETQYF; CDR3 DNA: TGTGCCATCTCTCCAGGGGGCCGGGGCCAAGAGACCCAGTACTTC
V gene: TRBV4-1; J gene: TRBJ1-1; D gene: TRBD1; CDR3 length: 14; clone size: .; CDR3 protein: CASSQIGQGTEAFF; CDR3 DNA: TGCGCCAGCAGCCAAATCGGACAGGGTACTGAAGCTTTCTTT
V gene: TRBV10-3; J gene: TRBJ1-5; D gene: TRBD1; CDR3 length: 16; clone size: .; CDR3 protein: CAISESWTGNNQPQHF; CDR3 DNA: TGTGCCATCAGTGAGTCCTGGACAGGGAACAATCAGCCCCAGCATTTT
V gene: TRBV11-2; J gene: TRBJ2-7; D gene: TRBD2; CDR3 length: 17; clone size: few; CDR3 protein: CASSLGWGEGLTYEQYF; CDR3 DNA: TGTGCCAGCAGCTTAGGTTGGGGGGAGGGACTGACTTACGAGCAGTACTTC
V gene: TRBV6-5; J gene: TRBJ2-2; D gene: TRBD2; CDR3 length: 14; clone size: .; CDR3 protein: CASRRDYYTGELFF; CDR3 DNA: TGTGCCAGCAGAAGGGACTACTACACCGGGGAGCTGTTTTTT
V gene: TRBV28; J gene: TRBJ2-1; D gene: .; CDR3 length: 13; clone size: .; CDR3 protein: CASSPWRDGEQFF; CDR3 DNA: TGTGCCAGCAGCCCATGGAGAGATGGTGAGCAGTTCTTC
V gene: TRBV11-2; J gene: TRBJ2-3; D gene: .; CDR3 length: 13; clone size: .; CDR3 protein: CASSPTLADTQYF; CDR3 DNA: TGTGCCAGCAGCCCCACTCTAGCAGATACGCAGTATTTT
V gene: TRBV11-2; J gene: TRBJ2-5; D gene: .; CDR3 length: 13; clone size: .; CDR3 protein: CASRPEGEETQYF; CDR3 DNA: TGTGCCAGCAGGCCCGAGGGGGAAGAGACCCAGTACTTC
V gene: TRBV5-6; J gene: TRBJ1-1; D gene: .; CDR3 length: 14; clone size: few; CDR3 protein: CASSLRGASTEAFF; CDR3 DNA: TGTGCCAGCAGCTTGAGAGGCGCAAGCACTGAAGCTTTCTTT
V gene: TRBV27; J gene: TRBJ1-5; D gene: .; CDR3 length: 14; clone size: .; CDR3 protein: CASSSSGGHQPQHF; CDR3 DNA: TGTGCCAGCAGTTCCTCGGGGGGGCATCAGCCCCAGCATTTT
V gene: TRBV27; J gene: TRBJ2-7; D gene: TRBD2; CDR3 length: 16; clone size: .; CDR3 protein: CASSNGRGLAVYEQYF; CDR3 DNA: TGTGCCAGCAGCAACGGGCGAGGACTAGCGGTCTACGAGCAGTACTTC
V gene: TRBV27; J gene: TRBJ1-1; D gene: .; CDR3 length: 15; clone size: .; CDR3 protein: CASSLYNRRNTEAFF; CDR3 DNA: TGTGCCAGCAGTTTATATAACCGGAGGAACACTGAAGCTTTCTTT
V gene: TRBV5-6; J gene: TRBJ2-5; D gene: .; CDR3 length: 12; clone size: .; CDR3 protein: CASSLVEETQYF; CDR3 DNA: TGTGCCAGCAGCTTGGTCGAAGAGACCCAGTACTTC
V gene: TRBV5-4; J gene: TRBJ2-1; D gene: TRBD1; CDR3 length: 15; clone size: .; CDR3 protein: CASSLRDRGGNEQFF; CDR3 DNA: TGTGCCAGCAGCTTGAGGGACAGGGGGGGCAATGAGCAGTTCTTC
V gene: TRBV6-6; J gene: TRBJ1-1; D gene: .; CDR3 length: 13; clone size: .; CDR3 protein: CASSIGLNTEAFF; CDR3 DNA: TGTGCCAGCAGCATCGGGTTGAACACTGAAGCTTTCTTT
V gene: TRBV15; J gene: TRBJ2-2; D gene: .; CDR3 length: 16; clone size: .; CDR3 protein: CATSSQRGRGPGELFF; CDR3 DNA: TGTGCCACCAGCAGTCAACGAGGCAGGGGCCCCGGGGAGCTGTTTTTT
V gene: TRBV2; J gene: TRBJ1-2; D gene: .; CDR3 length: 13; clone size: .; CDR3 protein: CASNTGSPGGYTF; CDR3 DNA: TGTGCCAGCAACACAGGCAGCCCTGGTGGCTACACCTTC
V gene: TRBV5-1; J gene: TRBJ2-5; D gene: .; CDR3 length: 14; clone size: .; CDR3 protein: CASSLVVTQETQYF; CDR3 DNA: TGCGCCAGCAGCTTGGTTGTCACACAAGAGACCCAGTACTTC
V gene: TRBV5-4; J gene: TRBJ2-1; D gene: TRBD2; CDR3 length: 16; clone size: .; CDR3 protein: CASSPALTSGVLEQFF; CDR3 DNA: TGTGCCAGCAGCCCGGCTCTGACTAGCGGGGTGCTCGAGCAGTTCTTC
V gene: TRBV2; J gene: TRBJ2-1; D gene: .; CDR3 length: 12; clone size: .; CDR3 protein: CASRSSGVEQFF; CDR3 DNA: TGTGCCAGCAGGAGTTCAGGGGTAGAGCAGTTCTTC
V gene: TRBV13; J gene: TRBJ1-1; D gene: .; CDR3 length: 14; clone size: .; CDR3 protein: CASSLKGERSEAFF; CDR3 DNA: TGTGCCAGCAGCTTAAAAGGGGAACGATCTGAAGCTTTCTTT
V gene: TRBV6-6; J gene: TRBJ2-7; D gene: TRBD1; CDR3 length: 15; clone size: .; CDR3 protein: CASTSSDRGPHEQYF; CDR3 DNA: TGTGCCAGCACTTCCTCCGACAGGGGGCCCCACGAGCAGTACTTC
V gene: TRBV5-1; J gene: TRBJ2-1; D gene: TRBD2; CDR3 length: 13; clone size: once; CDR3 protein: CASSLEPGTSPFF; CDR3 DNA: TGCGCCAGCAGCTTGGAGCCCGGGACTAGTCCGTTCTTC
V gene: TRBV5-1; J gene: TRBJ2-3; D gene: .; CDR3 length: 15; clone size: .; CDR3 protein: CASSLGSWPTDTQYF; CDR3 DNA: TGCGCCAGCAGCTTGGGATCTTGGCCCACAGATACGCAGTATTTT
V gene: TRBV7-9; J gene: TRBJ2-1; D gene: TRBD1; CDR3 length: 15; clone size: .; CDR3 protein: CASSLGQPPGYEQFF; CDR3 DNA: TGTGCCAGCAGCTTGGGACAGCCCCCGGGGTATGAGCAGTTCTTC
V gene: TRBV5-1; J gene: TRBJ1-1; D gene: .; CDR3 length: 16; clone size: few; CDR3 protein: CASSLDPGGANTEAFF; CDR3 DNA: TGCGCCAGCAGCTTGGATCCTGGGGGGGCGAACACTGAAGCTTTCTTT
V gene: TRBV18; J gene: TRBJ2-3; D gene: .; CDR3 length: 17; clone size: .; CDR3 protein: CASSPQAQGLGADTQYF; CDR3 DNA: TGTGCCAGCTCACCACAAGCGCAGGGGCTGGGAGCAGATACGCAGTATTTT
V gene: TRBV5-4; J gene: TRBJ1-4; D gene: .; CDR3 length: 13; clone size: .; CDR3 protein: CASSRKQGEKLFF; CDR3 DNA: TGTGCCAGCAGTCGGAAGCAGGGTGAAAAACTGTTTTTT
V gene: TRBV5-1; J gene: TRBJ2-3; D gene: TRBD2; CDR3 length: 16; clone size: .; CDR3 protein: CASSLGLAGGTDTQYF; CDR3 DNA: TGCGCCAGCAGCTTGGGACTAGCGGGCGGCACAGATACGCAGTATTTT
V gene: TRBV5-4; J gene: TRBJ2-1; D gene: .; CDR3 length: 11; clone size: .; CDR3 protein: CASSSNNEQFF; CDR3 DNA: TGTGCCAGCAGCTCAAACAATGAGCAGTTCTTC
V gene: TRBV28; J gene: TRBJ1-1; D gene: .; CDR3 length: 12; clone size: once; CDR3 protein: CASSSQARKAFF; CDR3 DNA: TGTGCCAGCAGTTCCCAGGCCCGAAAAGCTTTCTTT
V gene: TRBV6-6; J gene: TRBJ1-6; D gene: TRBD1; CDR3 length: 16; clone size: .; CDR3 protein: CASSRDRVYNNSPLHF; CDR3 DNA: TGTGCCAGCAGTCGCGACAGGGTTTATAATAATTCACCCCTCCACTTT